This TCR beta chain comes out of a study of spatial heterogeneity in lung cancer. Study context: Each distinct TCR and UMI combination averaged more than ten appearances in raw reads.

Many counts were recorded for this clonotype. Each TCR cDNA molecule carried a unique molecular identifier. TCRdb ran MiXCR on the 5' RACE reads and lists one entry per CDR3 protein. Among tens of thousands of distinct CDR3 sequences listed, less than 9.5% were seen once. CDR3 length equals 14 residues. The germline gives CDR1 SGDLS, CDR2 YYNGEE. Trimming shortened V by 3 bases and J by 3 bases, and 11 bases separated the two germline ends. Time point: sample taken at primary tumor resection. Samples came from roughly 72 TRACERx patients with untreated early-stage lung cancer. Unsorted whole RNA of tumor, nontumor lung or frozen PBMC was sequenced.

The receptor comes from a female donor with early-stage non-small cell lung cancer. V gene TRBV9 combines with J gene TRBJ2-3; the D is unclear. The sample consisted of PBMCs, taken at surgery. The CDR3: CASSDRLFTDTQYF. DNA for the CDR3: TGTGCCAGCAGCGATCGACTGTTTACAGATACGCAGTATTTT.